The 7 T cell receptor beta chains below all came from one sample that was sequenced in a study of blood T cell repertoires in COVID-19. Generated by immunoSEQ multiplex PCR, the TCRdb table keeps only in-frame clones and is missing some. This sample yields hundreds of thousands of clones, of which approximately 90% are seen a single time; 2.5% to 3% belongs to the top ten. The sequencing input was PBMCs or T cells enriched from blood (not recorded which). The receptors were gathered from a woman in her 30s with acute COVID-19.

CDR3 DNA: TGCGCCAGCAGCGGAGGGACTAGCGGGGCGGTAGATACGCAGTATTTT. It codes for CASSGGTSGAVDTQYF. V and J are TRBV5-1 and TRBJ2-3, with 13 bases lining up with TRBD2. Germline V gene sequence: CDR1 SGHRS, CDR2 YFSETQ. This CDR3 spans 16 amino acids. V shed 4 bases, J shed 5 bases, and the junction held 7 bases outside the gene matches. Variable domain in full (rest from reference TRBV5-1 and TRBJ2-3): KAGVTQTPRYLIKTRGQQVTLSCSPISGHRSVSWYQQTPGQGLQFLFEYFSETQRNKGNFPGRFSGRQFSNSRSEMNVSTLELGDSALYLCASSGGTSGAVDTQYFGPGTRLTVL.

The V gene is TRBV2, the J gene TRBJ1-2; 7 positions agree with TRBD1. With V trimmed by 4 bases and J by 0 bases, 2 bases remained unmatched. Germline loops: CDR1 SNHLY, CDR2 FYNNEI. The CDR3 spans 14 residues. CDR3 bases: TGTGCCAGCAGTGCGCAGGGGGCTAACTATGGCTACACCTTC. Its protein is CASSAQGANYGYTF. The variable domain in full, completed from reference TRBV2 and TRBJ1-2, reads EPEVTQTPSHQVTQMGQEVILRCVPISNHLYFYWYRQILGQKVEFLVSFYNNEISEKSEIFDDQFSVERPDGSNFTLKIRSTKLEDSAMYFCASSAQGANYGYTFGSGTRLTVV.

In nucleotides, the CDR3 is TGTGCCAGCAGCTTAAGGACTGGAACACCCCTCCACTTT. It specifies CASSLRTGTPLHF. This chain connects TRBV7-8 to TRBJ1-6; no definite D call. The V gene lost 2 bases and the J gene lost 11 bases, with 10 bases spanning the gap. Germline CDR1 reads SGHVS; CDR2 reads FQNEAQ. The CDR3 is 13 amino acids. The full variable domain, rest sourced from reference TRBV7-8 and TRBJ1-6, is GAGVSQSPRYKVAKRGQDVALRCDPISGHVSLFWYQQALGQGPEFLTYFQNEAQLDKSGLPSDRFFAERPEGSVSTLKIQRTQQEDSAVYLCASSLRTGTPLHFGNGTRLTVT.

In regard to this clone: The same CDR3 can be traced to other DNA sequences in this sample. The chain is built from TRBV10-3 and TRBJ1-5, with D unclear. Germline V gene lookup returns CDR1 ENHRY and CDR2 SYGVKD. V was trimmed by 0 bases and J by 2 bases, leaving 5 bases between them. There are 14 residues in the CDR3. The CDR3: CAISESGGNQPQHF. CDR3 sequence (DNA): TGTGCCATCAGTGAGTCAGGAGGCAATCAGCCCCAGCATTTT.

The chain joins TRBV30 to TRBJ2-1, with 11 bases aligning to TRBD2. The CDR3 totals 16 residues. CDR1 is GTSNPN, CDR2 SVGIG, per germline (reference sequence). Trimming at V came to 0 bases and at J to 4 bases, leaving 5 bases not matched to a gene. In DNA, the CDR3 is TGTGCCTGGAGTGTAGGGGGACTAGCGGCTTACAATGAGCAGTTCTTC. Its protein is CAWSVGGLAAYNEQFF.

This clone was observed a handful of times. V usage is TRBV30 and J usage is TRBJ2-7; D is ambiguous. V was trimmed by 2 bases and J by 1 base, leaving 9 bases between them. This CDR3 region has 13 residues. Germline lookup yields CDR1 GTSNPN and CDR2 SVGIG (reference sequence). The CDR3 coding sequence is TGTGCCTGGAGTAAGACGACATCCTACGAGCAGTACTTC. Protein product: CAWSKTTSYEQYF.

V is TRBV7-8 and J is TRBJ1-5, with D uncertain. Germline V gene data show CDR1 as SGHVS and CDR2 as FQNEAQ. V was trimmed by 0 bases and J by 2 bases, leaving 5 bases between them. The CDR3 is made up of 14 amino acids. CDR3 DNA sequence: TGTGCCAGCAGCTTAGCGGCGGGCAATCAGCCCCAGCATTTT. Its translation: CASSLAAGNQPQHF.